This T cell receptor beta chain was identified during a study of T cells in Graves' hyperthyroidism and ophthalmopathy. Amplified TCR beta CDR3 regions came from RNA transcripts. The HTBI primer set drove a first-round RT-PCR of the TCR CDR3. TCRdb ran MiXCR on the multiplex PCR reads and lists one entry per CDR3 protein. Of roughly 260,000 distinct CDR3 sequences listed, about 14% were seen once; the top ten hold about an eighth. V gave up 4 bases and J gave up 2 bases; unmatched junction bases: 7. The CDR3 length is 15 residues. The V gene's germline CDR1 is MNHNS and CDR2 SASEGT. This clonotype was counted many times. Using 10 ml of fresh peripheral blood, PBMCs were prepared.

The V gene is TRBV6-1, the J gene TRBJ1-1; TRBD1 agrees at 7 bases. The clonotype was recovered from a woman aged 35 to 49 with Graves' hyperthyroidism that later progressed to Graves' ophthalmopathy. The source material was blood. CDR3 DNA: TGTGCCAGCAGTGTTGGGACAGAAGCAAACACTGAAGCTTTCTTT. It codes for CASSVGTEANTEAFF.